The clone carrying this T cell receptor (beta chain) turned up a few times. The antigen is undetermined. The data belong to a study of early T cells in non-severe SARS-CoV-2 infection. Study overall: Unpaired chains resulted from sequencing bulk RNA of unsorted whole blood. General study findings and limits: A preference for anti-spike CD8 responses marked VDJdb matching, which missed private and CD4 specificities.

The CDR3 sequence is 16 residues long. Attachment of unique molecular identifiers was made to individual cDNA molecules. TCRdb reanalysed the 5' RACE reads using MiXCR and keeps one entry per CDR3 protein. The sample has tens of thousands of distinct CDR3 sequences; less than 15% are singletons. The sequence derives from an adult who was a healthcare worker with PCR-confirmed SARS-CoV-2 infection or an uninfected control (not recorded which). The specimen sequenced was whole blood. This chain connects TRBV21-1 to TRBJ2-1; TRBD1 was called by the table and not checked on the DNA. TRBV21-1 represents a pseudogene. DNA for the CDR3: TGTGCCAGCAGCAAAGATTCCGGGACAGAGAGGGATGAGCAGTTCTTC. This encodes CASSKDSGTERDEQFF.